One sample yielded the 27 T cell receptor beta chains listed below, sequenced in a study of cytomegalovirus exposure and HLA in healthy donors (TCRdb year 2017). Library prep was done by the immunoSEQ multiplex PCR assay. For the multiplex PCR, a mixture combining 60 forward primers for TCR Vbeta segments and 13 reverse primers for TCR Jbeta segments was used. Not all clones reach the TCRdb copy of this immuneACCESS table, which keeps in-frame sequences only. Checked studies attribute under half of the gap to unresolved V genes and leave the rest unexplained. Counted in this sample were approximately 100,000 clones; around a tenth of them appeared once. The biggest ten clones account for 5.1% of the sample. Sequencing was performed on PBMCs. These TCRs come from a man aged 45-60 years in good health and CMV-seropositive.

This clone was counted only a few times. The chain joins TRBV7-2 to TRBJ2-1; TRBD2 might be the D (6 bases). The CDR3 is made up of 16 amino acids. Germline values: CDR1 SGHTA, CDR2 FQGNSA. Trimming shortened V by 4 bases and J by 8 bases, and 21 bases separated the two germline ends. This CDR3 is CASSSPRGDFTHEQFF. In nucleotides, the CDR3 is TGTGCCAGCAGCTCGCCGCGGGGCGATTTTACCCATGAGCAGTTCTTC.

This clone was counted between two and nine times. This rearrangement joins TRBV6-5 to TRBJ2-3, with D perhaps matching TRBD2 (5 bases). V was pared by 0 bases and J by 3 bases, with 7 bases between. Per the germline V gene, CDR1 is MNHEY and CDR2 is SVGAGI. The CDR3 is made up of 14 amino acids. CDR3 nucleotide sequence: TGTGCCAGCAGTTACTCAGCGGCTACAGATACGCAGTATTTT. Protein product: CASSYSAATDTQYF.

The chain uses TRBV5-1 and TRBJ2-3, with 10 bases that match TRBD2. The length of the CDR3 is 16 residues. Losses at the gene ends were 1 base for V and 5 bases for J; bases not matched to a gene: 7. CDR1 SGHRS and CDR2 YFSETQ come from the germline V gene. CDR3 sequence: CASSLKSGRVGDTQYF. The CDR3 nucleotides read TGCGCCAGCAGCTTGAAAAGCGGGAGGGTCGGAGATACGCAGTATTTT.

This clone was detected a few times. The V call is TRBV7-2, the J call TRBJ2-2, with 9 bases identical to TRBD1. Trimming took 5 bases from V and 5 from J; bases not matched to a gene: 9. Germline loops: CDR1 SGHTA, CDR2 FQGNSA. The CDR3 is made up of 16 amino acids. In DNA form, the CDR3 reads TGTGCCAGCAGCGTAGTACAGGGGGCCCGTACCGGGGAGCTGTTTTTT. Translated: CASSVVQGARTGELFF.

This clone was detected only a few times. The DNA for the CDR3 is TGTGCCAGCAGGGCTCAGGGGCTAAACATTCAGTACTTC. This encodes CASRAQGLNIQYF. V is TRBV28 and J is TRBJ2-4, with D possibly being TRBD1 (6 bases). This CDR3 has 13 amino acids. V was cut by 6 bases and J by 6 bases, with 12 bases left in between. Germline V gives CDR1 MDHEN, CDR2 SYDVKM.

The chain uses TRBV28 and TRBJ1-5; possible D gene TRBD1, 6 bases. Per the germline V gene, CDR1 is MDHEN and CDR2 is SYDVKM. Trimming left V 2 bases short and J 4 bases short, with 9 bases between. The CDR3 length is 14 residues. DNA of the CDR3: TGTGCCAGCAGTTTACAACAGGGTAATCAGCCCCAGCATTTT. It codes for CASSLQQGNQPQHF. The whole variable domain, remainder taken from reference TRBV28 and TRBJ1-5, is DVKVTQSSRYLVKRTGEKVFLECVQDMDHENMFWYRQDPGLGLRLIYFSYDVKMKEKGDIPEGYSVSREKKERFSLILESASTNQTSMYLCASSLQQGNQPQHFGDGTRLSIL.

The rearrangement links TRBV18 to TRBJ1-2, with unresolved D. Germline V CDR1 and CDR2: KGHSH, LQKENI. There are 13 residues in the CDR3. Trimming shortened V by 2 bases and J by 4 bases, and 8 bases separated the two germline ends. This CDR3 is CASSPGQSYGYTF. CDR3 in DNA: TGTGCCAGCTCACCAGGCCAGTCCTATGGCTACACCTTC.

This clone was found a few times. CDR3 bases: TGTGCCAGCAGCCGGGAGCGTAATCAGCCCCAGCATTTT. It encodes CASSRERNQPQHF. V gene TRBV7-2 combines with J gene TRBJ1-5; D uncertain. V lost 5 bases to trimming and J lost 4 bases, with 9 bases between them. This CDR3 is 13 amino acids long. CDR1 SGHTA and CDR2 FQGNSA come from the germline V gene.

This clone has just a few counts. CDR3 nucleotide sequence: TGTGCCAGCAGTGAAGCGGGACAGGGACTCCAGCCCCAGCATTTT. Translation gives CASSEAGQGLQPQHF. This chain joins TRBV2 and TRBJ1-5; 9 positions match TRBD1. V gave up 0 bases and J gave up 7 bases; unmatched junction bases: 4. This CDR3 contains 15 residues. CDR1 is SNHLY and CDR2 is FYNNEI in the germline V gene.

The chain carries TRBV27 and TRBJ2-7, with D unclear. This CDR3 has 14 amino acids. Trimming shortened V by 3 bases and J by 0 bases, and 9 bases separated the two germline ends. Germline CDR1 and CDR2: MNHEY and SMNVEV (reference sequence). CDR3 region: CASSFRPSSYEQYF. The CDR3 bases are TGTGCCAGCAGTTTCAGGCCGAGCTCCTACGAGCAGTACTTC.

There are a few counts of this clone. The J gene is TRBJ2-2, the V gene TRBV9, with 9 bases that match TRBD2. CDR3 length equals 15 residues. CDR1 is SGDLS, CDR2 YYNGEE, per germline. J lost 5 bases, V lost 5 bases, and 7 bases had no gene match. The CDR3 nucleotides read TGTGCCAGCAGTCTTAGCGGGAGCGGGACCGGGGAGCTGTTTTTT. This sequence encodes CASSLSGSGTGELFF.

As for this clone: The sample holds other DNA sequences that translate to the same CDR3. The chain recombines TRBV6-5 with TRBJ2-7; 9 positions match TRBD1. This CDR3 comprises 16 residues. With 0 bases clipped from V and 0 bases from J, the junction kept 3 bases outside the gene matches. Germline-derived CDR1 and CDR2 are MNHEY and SVGAGI. The CDR3 spells CASSYSRTGDSYEQYF. The CDR3 DNA sequence: TGTGCCAGCAGTTACTCGAGGACAGGGGACTCCTACGAGCAGTACTTC.

This clone appeared a few times. The J gene is TRBJ2-7, the V gene TRBV6-5; D is unresolved. Germline V CDR1 and CDR2: MNHEY, SVGAGI. The V end lost 5 bases, the J end lost 6 bases, and 14 bases lay between the germline ends. The CDR3 runs to 13 residues. CDR3 sequence: CASSPTVGGEQYF. The CDR3 DNA is TGTGCCAGCAGTCCGACGGTAGGCGGCGAGCAGTACTTC.

V is TRBV7-2 and J is TRBJ2-2; 8 bases line up with TRBD2. The CDR3 is made up of 15 amino acids. Germline loops: CDR1 SGHTA, CDR2 FQGNSA. The ends lost 6 bases at V and 0 bases at J; junction bases unmatched: 3. The CDR3 here is CASRGSGANTGELFF. In nucleotides, the CDR3 is TGTGCCAGCAGGGGTAGCGGGGCGAACACCGGGGAGCTGTTTTTT.

The chain links TRBV5-1 to TRBJ2-7; 7 bases agree with TRBD2. CDR1 is SGHRS, CDR2 YFSETQ, per germline. This CDR3 is 14 amino acids long. V shed 5 bases, J shed 7 bases, and the junction held 12 bases outside the gene matches. For the CDR3, the DNA is TGCGCCAGCAGTCTTATGGCGGGAGCGGGGGAGCAGTACTTC. Encoded protein: CASSLMAGAGEQYF.

This chain connects TRBV29-1 to TRBJ2-2; 7 bases map to TRBD1. J gave up 9 bases and V 4 bases, and 2 bases lay outside the gene matches. This CDR3 spans 11 amino acids. Germline-derived CDR1 and CDR2 are SQVTM and ANQGSEA. The CDR3 is CSVARGRELFF. In DNA, the CDR3 is TGCAGCGTTGCAAGGGGGCGGGAGCTGTTTTTT.

This chain joins TRBV9 and TRBJ2-7; 7 bases are a match to TRBD2. Per the germline V gene, CDR1 is SGDLS and CDR2 is YYNGEE. J gave up 3 bases and V 2 bases, and 5 bases lay outside the gene matches. The CDR3 is made up of 14 amino acids. The CDR3 here is CASSVTSRSYEQYF. The CDR3, as DNA: TGTGCCAGCAGCGTGACTAGCAGGAGCTACGAGCAGTACTTC.

This clone was found a few times. CDR3 bases: TGTGCCAGCACCGACAGGGGAAATGGCTACACCTTC. Encoded protein: CASTDRGNGYTF. J is TRBJ1-2 and V is TRBV28, with 8 positions matching TRBD1. The CDR3 totals 12 residues. The V gene end was trimmed by 7 bases and the J gene end by 6 bases; junction bases not matched to a gene: 4. Looked up from germline, CDR1 is MDHEN and CDR2 is SYDVKM.

The chain uses TRBV9 and TRBJ2-2; weak D call: TRBD1 (6 bases). CDR3 length: 13 amino acids. Germline V lookup: CDR1 SGDLS, CDR2 YYNGEE. Trimming shortened V by 5 bases and J by 4 bases, and 9 bases separated the two germline ends. The CDR3 DNA reads TGTGCCAGCAGTAAACAGGGCACCGGGGAGCTGTTTTTT. It is translated as CASSKQGTGELFF.

This clone was detected a few times. This chain joins TRBV27 and TRBJ1-1; D call uncertain. Germline CDR1 is MNHEY and CDR2 is SMNVEV (reference sequence). This CDR3 is built from 13 residues. V was cut by 4 bases and J by 0 bases, with 6 bases left in between. CDR3 bases: TGTGCCAGCAGTTCCGACATGAACACTGAAGCTTTCTTT. Its protein is CASSSDMNTEAFF.

This clone was seen only a few times. The V and J genes are TRBV5-4 and TRBJ1-2; tentatively, D is TRBD1 (5 bases). The CDR3 has 13 residues. CDR1 SGHNT and CDR2 YYREEE come from the germline V gene (reference sequence). The V gene lost 4 bases and the J gene lost 4 bases, with 11 bases spanning the gap. DNA of the CDR3: TGTGCCAGCAGCCCCGAGACAGCCTATGGCTACACCTTC. It codes for CASSPETAYGYTF.

This clone has only a few counts. This chain connects TRBV5-1 to TRBJ1-4; D is undetermined. The V end lost 5 bases, the J end lost 0 bases, and 5 bases lay between the germline ends. The CDR3 is made up of 13 amino acids. The germline gives CDR1 SGHRS, CDR2 YFSETQ. Written as DNA, the CDR3 is TGCGCCAGCAGAATCGCAACTAATGAAAAACTGTTTTTT. Its translation: CASRIATNEKLFF.

This clone was seen a handful of times. The V gene is TRBV4-3, the J gene TRBJ2-7; TRBD2 aligns across 12 bases. V was clipped by 3 bases and J by 3 bases; unmatched bases: 6. Germline V gene lookup returns CDR1 LGHNA and CDR2 YSLEER. CDR3 size: 16 residues. CDR3 region: CASSHTSGRPHYEQYF. DNA for the CDR3: TGCGCCAGCAGCCATACTAGCGGGAGGCCCCACTACGAGCAGTACTTC.

This sequence joins TRBV7-2 and TRBJ2-7, with 12 bases aligning to TRBD2. The CDR3 has 14 residues. CDR1 SGHTA and CDR2 FQGNSA come from the germline V gene. J gave up 9 bases and V 3 bases, and 6 bases lay outside the gene matches. CDR3 sequence: CASSFLASGGGQYF. In DNA, the CDR3 is TGTGCCAGCAGCTTCTTGGCTAGCGGGGGGGGGCAGTACTTC. Full variable domain (remainder filled in from reference TRBV7-2 and TRBJ2-7): GAGVSQSPSNKVTEKGKDVELRCDPISGHTALYWYRQSLGQGLEFLIYFQGNSAPDKSGLPSDRFSAERTGGSVSTLTIQRTQQEDSAVYLCASSFLASGGGQYFGPGTRLTVT.

In regard to this clone: The same CDR3 is also encoded by other DNA sequences in this sample. The chain is built from TRBV28 and TRBJ1-6; D is undetermined. With 3 bases removed from V and 0 bases from J, the gap between germline ends came to 9 bases. The V gene's germline CDR1 is MDHEN and CDR2 SYDVKM. The CDR3 sequence is 16 residues long. The CDR3 reads CASSLTGSSYNSPLHF. The DNA for the CDR3 is TGTGCCAGCAGTTTGACGGGGAGCTCCTATAATTCACCCCTCCACTTT. Supplemented by reference TRBV28 and TRBJ1-6, the full variable domain reads DVKVTQSSRYLVKRTGEKVFLECVQDMDHENMFWYRQDPGLGLRLIYFSYDVKMKEKGDIPEGYSVSREKKERFSLILESASTNQTSMYLCASSLTGSSYNSPLHFGNGTRLTVT.

The chain couples TRBV25-1 to TRBJ2-7, with unresolved D. V was clipped by 1 base and J by 7 bases, with 8 bases between them. The CDR3 runs to 12 residues. Looked up from germline, CDR1 is MGHDK and CDR2 is SYGVNS. This chain's CDR3 is CASSESFGEQYF. The DNA of the CDR3 is TGTGCCAGCAGTGAATCGTTCGGGGAGCAGTACTTC.

The table lists this clone with a few counts. This chain joins TRBV30 and TRBJ2-7, with 8 bases aligning to TRBD1. Germline CDR1 reads GTSNPN; CDR2 reads SVGIG (reference sequence). Trimming at V came to 7 bases and at J to 6 bases, leaving 11 bases not matched to a gene. The CDR3 runs to 13 residues. In nucleotides, the CDR3 is TGTGCCTCTACAGGGGGGATCTATAGCGAGCAGTACTTC. Its translation is CASTGGIYSEQYF.